Following are 14 T cell receptor beta chains from one sample sequenced in a study of T cells after yellow fever vaccination. Via MiXCR, TCRdb re-called the 5' RACE reads, giving one row per CDR3 protein. The table records 160,000 or so distinct CDR3 sequences, more than 5.5% of them present only once. The material was CD4+ T cells sorted from PBMCs, obtained roughly 5 days after the first yellow fever vaccination. These receptors were obtained from a man aged 18-30 years who received the YFV17D yellow fever vaccine.

CDR3: CASRPSRVYEQYV. Here the CDR3 DNA reads TGTGCCAGCAGACCGTCCAGGGTATACGAGCAGTACGTC. This chain connects TRBV28 to TRBJ2-7; a weak D match, TRBD1 (5 bases). CDR1 and CDR2 (germline): MDHEN, SYDVKM. This CDR3 comprises 13 residues. V lost 6 bases and J lost 4, with 13 bases in between.

This clonotype was counted many times. This rearrangement joins TRBV4-3 to TRBJ2-2; D is ambiguous. Deletions cut 3 bases from V and 6 bases from J, with 11 bases between. Germline V CDR1 and CDR2: LGHNA, YSLEER. The CDR3 length is 14 residues. DNA for the CDR3: TGCGCCAGCAGCCAGCAGTTTAGTTCCGGGGAGCTGTTTTTT. Its protein product is CASSQQFSSGELFF.

V gene TRBV4-3 combines with J gene TRBJ2-6, with a possible D match to TRBD1 (6 bases). CDR1 LGHNA and CDR2 YSLEER come from the germline V gene. The length of the CDR3 is 19 residues. Deletions cut 0 bases from V and 4 bases from J, with 19 bases between. CDR3 sequence reads: CASSQDPQGTTGGANVLTF. DNA for the CDR3: TGCGCCAGCAGCCAAGATCCCCAGGGGACCACGGGAGGGGCCAACGTCCTGACTTTC.

This sequence joins TRBV6-2 or TRBV6-3 and TRBJ2-2; 9 positions match TRBD2. V lost 4 bases to trimming and J lost 3 bases; unmatched junction nucleotides: 6. The CDR3 consists of 16 residues. CDR1 MNHEY and CDR2 SVGEGT come from the germline V gene. CDR3 protein: CASSSTGTSYTGELFF. CDR3 DNA sequence: TGTGCCAGCAGTTCAACCGGGACTAGCTACACCGGGGAGCTGTTTTTT.

This clonotype was detected many times. This chain links TRBV15 with TRBJ2-1; possibly TRBD1 or TRBD2 for D (6 bases each). With 0 bases removed from V and 4 bases from J, the gap between germline ends came to 10 bases. This CDR3 is built from 15 residues. Germline-derived CDR1 and CDR2 are LNHNV and YYDKDF (reference sequence). The CDR3 loop is CATSRDGGGYNEQFF. The CDR3, as DNA: TGTGCCACCAGCAGAGACGGGGGCGGATACAATGAGCAGTTCTTC.

This clonotype has more than one count but fewer than ten. The chain uses TRBV10-3 and TRBJ2-1; 11 nucleotides agree with TRBD2. The CDR3 covers 18 residues. The V gene's germline CDR1 is ENHRY and CDR2 SYGVKD. The V and J ends lost 0 bases and 10 bases, in that order; junction bases with no gene match: 14. This CDR3 is CAISESQLGLAGGMEQFF. Written as DNA, the CDR3 is TGTGCCATCAGTGAGTCGCAGTTGGGGCTAGCGGGGGGAATGGAGCAGTTCTTC.

The sample holds many counts of this clonotype. The J gene is TRBJ2-1, the V gene TRBV20-1; D might be TRBD2 (5 bases). Per germline, CDR1 DFQATT and CDR2 SNEGSKA (reference sequence). This CDR3 has 13 amino acids. V was shortened by 5 bases and J by 2 bases, with 10 bases between the two germline ends. The CDR3 DNA reads as TGCAGTGCTTCCGGGGTTCCCTACAATGAGCAGTTCTTC. It yields the protein CSASGVPYNEQFF.

DNA of the CDR3: TGTGCCAGCAGCTTCCGCAGATCTAACAATGAGCAGTTCTTC. Its protein is CASSFRRSNNEQFF. The chain employs TRBV7-2 and TRBJ2-1; D gene unclear. CDR1 and CDR2 from the germline V gene are SGHTA and FQGNSA. Trimming took off 3 bases at V and 5 bases at J, with 11 bases between the two ends. The CDR3 length is 14 residues.

This clonotype was observed many times. The chain employs TRBV3-1 and TRBJ2-2, with 12 bases that match TRBD2. This CDR3 is built from 17 residues. V shed 6 bases and J 1 base; nucleotides not matched to a gene: 6. CDR1 is LGHDT, CDR2 YNNKEL, per germline (reference sequence). The CDR3 nucleotides are TGTGCCAGCAGAGATAGACTAGCGGGGGAGAACACCGGGGAGCTGTTTTTT. Amino acids: CASRDRLAGENTGELFF.

This clonotype was counted a few times. The chain joins TRBV11-1 to TRBJ1-2; D may be TRBD1 (6 bases). The CDR3 is made up of 13 amino acids. Germline CDR1 SGHAT, CDR2 FQDESV (reference sequence). V was clipped by 4 bases and J by 4 bases, with 10 bases between them. Here the CDR3 DNA reads TGTGCCAGCAGCTCGGACAGATCCTATGGCTACACCTTC. Its translation is CASSSDRSYGYTF.

Many counts were recorded for this clonotype. The chain employs TRBV19 and TRBJ2-3; D remains unclear. This CDR3 has 13 residues. CDR1 is LNHDA, CDR2 SQIVND, per germline (reference sequence). The V end was cut by 2 bases, the J end by 4 bases, with 7 bases between. The CDR3 DNA follows: TGTGCCAGTAGTATACAGGCCGCAGATACGCAGTATTTT. This sequence encodes CASSIQAADTQYF.

This clonotype was seen only a few times. A read error is possible here, since a much larger clone lies one base away. The chain links TRBV4-1 to TRBJ2-7; the match to TRBD1 covers 8 bases. J was trimmed by 8 bases and V by 0 bases; bases with no gene match: 12. Germline CDR1 reads MGHRA; CDR2 reads YSYEKL. The CDR3 totals 16 residues. Written as DNA, the CDR3 is TGCGCCAGCAGCCAAGATCCCGCGACAGGGGCGGCGAAGCAGTACTTC. As protein: CASSQDPATGAAKQYF.

This clonotype occurred many times. The chain carries TRBV5-1 and TRBJ2-3; TRBD2 matches at 9 bases. V dropped 3 bases and J dropped 0; count of bases not matched to a gene: 2. This CDR3 is built from 15 residues. Germline CDR1 reads SGHRS; CDR2 reads YFSETQ. For the CDR3, the DNA is TGCGCCAGCAGCTCTAGCGGGGCTAGCACAGATACGCAGTATTTT. Translating gives CASSSSGASTDTQYF.

This clonotype was picked up a small number of times. V usage is TRBV6-1 and J usage is TRBJ1-3; no firm D call. V was trimmed by 6 bases and J by 0 bases, leaving 12 bases between them. The germline V gene encodes CDR1 MNHNS and CDR2 SASEGT. This CDR3 has 15 residues. The CDR3 reads CASSRSDFSGNTIYF. CDR3 nucleotides: TGTGCCAGCAGCCGCTCAGACTTCTCTGGAAACACCATATATTTT.